This T cell receptor beta chain was profiled in a study of liver allograft versus peripheral blood T cells. As for the study in general: Liver transplant recipients had T cell receptor repertoires compared between transplanted liver and peripheral blood.

TCRdb used MiXCR to reprocess the reads, holding one entry per CDR3 protein. The sample comprises thousands of distinct CDR3 sequences, 16% of which are singletons, and about 1.7% rests with the top ten. By share of the sample, this clonotype is medium-sized. Its antigen is unknown. Study conclusions and caveats: Inside liver allografts, T cell receptor repertoires reportedly diverged from the repertoires found in peripheral blood.

The CDR3 loop spans 16 amino acids. V lost 4 bases to trimming and J lost 0 bases; unmatched junction nucleotides: 5. Germline values: CDR1 MGHDK, CDR2 SYGVNS. The receptor's source is a human patient who had a liver transplant. A subset of T cells may come from the graft donor. The J gene is TRBJ1-4, the V gene TRBV25-1; 7 bases are shared with TRBD1. In DNA, the CDR3 is TGTGCCAGCAGTGGGGACAGTTTTGCAACTAATGAAAAACTGTTTTTT. Translating it yields CASSGDSFATNEKLFF.